The next 30 T cell receptor beta chains were all read from a single sample in a study of blood T cell repertoires in COVID-19. Clones were read by immunoSEQ multiplex PCR, and TCRdb kept only the in-frame ones, dropping some. The sample holds 200,000 or so clones, 70% to 90% seen once. The sequencing input was PBMCs or T cells enriched from blood (not recorded which). The receptors were gathered from a man aged 25 to 45 who had recovered from COVID-19.

The chain links TRBV11-1 to TRBJ1-2, with D unresolved. The CDR3 loop spans 11 amino acids. Germline V CDR1 and CDR2: SGHAT, FQDESV (reference sequence). V was cut by 6 bases and J by 7 bases, with 9 bases left in between. CDR3 bases: TGTGCCAGCAGGCTACTCCGTGGCTACACCTTC. It yields the protein CASRLLRGYTF. The complete variable domain, with remaining parts taken from reference TRBV11-1 and TRBJ1-2, reads EAEVAQSPRYKITEKSQAVAFWCDPISGHATLYWYRQILGQGPELLVQFQDESVVDDSQLPKDRFSAERLKGVDSTLKIQPAELGDSAMYLCASRLLRGYTFGSGTRLTVV.

The rearrangement links TRBV30 to TRBJ1-3; D remains ambiguous. V was clipped by 5 bases and J by 1 base, with 9 bases between them. Germline CDR1 GTSNPN, CDR2 SVGIG (reference sequence). The CDR3 spans 13 residues. The CDR3 region is CAWDGPSGNTIYF. For the CDR3, the DNA is TGTGCCTGGGACGGTCCTTCTGGAAACACCATATATTTT.

The gene calls are TRBV5-1 and TRBJ2-5; TRBD1 agrees at 7 bases. Per germline, CDR1 SGHRS and CDR2 YFSETQ. V lost 4 bases, J lost 5 bases, and 5 bases stayed unmatched. The length of the CDR3 is 13 residues. The CDR3 loop reads CASSVTGDETQYF. DNA for the CDR3: TGCGCCAGCAGCGTCACAGGGGATGAGACCCAGTACTTC.

This clone was counted only a few times. The CDR3 reads CASISPGGQPQHF. For the CDR3, the DNA is TGTGCCAGCATATCGCCAGGGGGGCAGCCCCAGCATTTT. The V gene is TRBV3-1 (or the pseudogene TRBV3-2), the J gene TRBJ1-5; 7 bases line up with TRBD1. The CDR3 contains 13 residues. CDR1 LGHDT and CDR2 YNNKEL come from the germline V gene (reference sequence). V lost 7 bases to trimming and J lost 7 bases; unmatched junction nucleotides: 7.

The chain couples TRBV6-5 to TRBJ1-5; 7 positions match TRBD1. The germline V gene has CDR1 MNHEY and CDR2 SVGAGI. The CDR3 has 15 residues. J was trimmed by 8 bases and V by 6 bases; bases with no gene match: 13. CDR3: CASSAGTVRTEPQHF. The CDR3 bases are TGTGCCAGCAGCGCCGGGACAGTGAGGACGGAGCCCCAGCATTTT.

The J gene is TRBJ1-2, the V gene TRBV7-9, with D perhaps TRBD1 (5 bases). There are 12 residues in the CDR3. CDR1 is SEHNR, CDR2 FQNEAQ, per germline (reference sequence). V was shortened by 1 base and J by 5 bases, with 5 bases between the two germline ends. CDR3 coding DNA: TGTGCCAGCAGCTTAGGACAGTATGGCTACACCTTC. Translating gives CASSLGQYGYTF.

The chain combines TRBV12-3 or TRBV12-4 with TRBJ2-1; TRBD1 aligns across 8 bases. V was pared by 7 bases and J by 7 bases, with 6 bases of the junction left unmatched. The CDR3 extends over 13 amino acids. CDR3 in amino acids: CASTPRGRNEQFF. In DNA, the CDR3 is TGTGCCAGCACCCCCAGGGGGCGGAATGAGCAGTTCTTC.

The rearrangement uses TRBV6-1 and TRBJ2-3; TRBD2 aligns across 7 bases. The V gene end was trimmed by 4 bases and the J gene end by 4 bases; junction bases not matched to a gene: 20. This CDR3 region has 19 residues. Per germline, CDR1 MNHNS and CDR2 SASEGT. This chain's CDR3 is CASSAPYGREKNDADTQYF. The CDR3 nucleotides are TGTGCCAGCAGTGCCCCATATGGGCGGGAGAAGAACGATGCAGATACGCAGTATTTT.

The V call is TRBV7-3, the J call TRBJ2-7, with TRBD1 identical over 9 bases. The V gene's germline CDR1 is SGHTA and CDR2 FQGTGA. Germline trimming cut 0 bases from V and 5 bases from J; bases unmatched to any gene: 11. This CDR3 is built from 17 residues. The CDR3 here is CASSLTPRGTGSHEQYF. For the CDR3, the DNA is TGTGCCAGCAGCTTAACCCCCCGAGGGACAGGGTCTCACGAGCAGTACTTC.

J is TRBJ1-4 and V is TRBV19, with 10 bases lining up with TRBD1. The CDR3 contains 13 residues. The germline V gene encodes CDR1 LNHDA and CDR2 SQIVND (reference sequence). V dropped 10 bases and J dropped 8; count of bases not matched to a gene: 7. The CDR3 protein is CATRTGGLEKLFF. The CDR3 DNA follows: TGTGCCACCCGGACAGGGGGTTTAGAAAAACTGTTTTTT.

The chain employs TRBV29-1 and TRBJ2-7; D call uncertain. Germline V CDR1 and CDR2: SQVTM, ANQGSEA. Trimming stripped 1 base from V and 3 bases from J, with 13 bases between. The CDR3 has 14 residues. CDR3 coding DNA: TGCAGCGTTGAAGGTCTGGGCAGGAACTACGAGCAGTACTTC. It codes for CSVEGLGRNYEQYF.

V gene TRBV19 combines with J gene TRBJ2-4, with 8 bases aligning to TRBD2. Trimming at V came to 5 bases and at J to 0 bases, leaving 15 bases not matched to a gene. This CDR3 has 19 residues. Germline V lookup: CDR1 LNHDA, CDR2 SQIVND (reference sequence). The CDR3 spells CASSPGLLAGKLAKNIQYF. CDR3 nucleotides: TGTGCCAGTAGTCCAGGGCTGTTAGCGGGGAAACTAGCCAAAAACATTCAGTACTTC.

This rearrangement joins TRBV5-4 to TRBJ2-3; 8 positions agree with TRBD2. CDR1 and CDR2 (germline): SGHNT, YYREEE (reference sequence). The CDR3 loop spans 15 amino acids. Trimming took 4 bases from V and 4 from J; bases not matched to a gene: 8. CDR3 protein: CASSPGTSRPDTQYF. CDR3 nucleotide sequence: TGTGCCAGCAGCCCGGGGACTAGTCGGCCAGATACGCAGTATTTT.

There are a few counts of this clone. V gene TRBV13 combines with J gene TRBJ1-2; the D gene is possibly TRBD1 (5 bases). This CDR3 region has 16 residues. The germline V gene has CDR1 PRHDT and CDR2 FYEKMQ (reference sequence). Trimming cost V 5 bases and J 7 bases, with 23 bases left between them. The DNA for the CDR3 is TGTGCCAGCAGCCCCGGGCAGGCCCGGGGGGACTTTGGCTACACCTTC. Protein: CASSPGQARGDFGYTF.

The genes are TRBV27 and TRBJ2-7, with a possible D match to TRBD1 (5 bases). V lost 11 bases and J lost 5, with 13 bases in between. Germline CDR1 is MNHEY and CDR2 is SMNVEV (reference sequence). CDR3 length: 11 amino acids. CDR3 sequence reads: CAANKGNEQYF. CDR3 DNA: TGTGCCGCTAACAAGGGGAACGAGCAGTACTTC.

This clone was recorded only once. The CDR3 loop reads CAWSVPGSSGNTIYF. CDR3 nucleotide sequence: TGTGCCTGGAGTGTACCAGGCTCCTCTGGAAACACCATATATTTT. The rearrangement uses TRBV30 and TRBJ1-3; D call uncertain. From germline, CDR1 is GTSNPN and CDR2 SVGIG (reference sequence). CDR3 length equals 15 residues. Trimming took 0 bases from V and 0 from J, leaving 9 bases between them.

Concerning this clone: Within the sample, other DNA sequences also encode this same CDR3. The chain combines TRBV28 with TRBJ2-7; the match to TRBD1 covers 9 bases. Unmatched junction bases numbered 7, after V lost 9 bases and J lost 1 base. Germline V CDR1 and CDR2: MDHEN, SYDVKM. The CDR3 has 14 residues. The CDR3 here is CASRRQGGSYEQYF. CDR3 nucleotides: TGTGCCAGTAGGAGACAGGGGGGGTCCTACGAGCAGTACTTC.

Only one count was recorded for this clone. This chain joins TRBV28 and TRBJ2-7; 11 bases fit TRBD2. Trimming took 5 bases from V and 4 from J; bases not matched to a gene: 7. The CDR3 runs to 15 residues. Germline V gene sequence: CDR1 MDHEN, CDR2 SYDVKM. CDR3 coding DNA: TGTGCCAGCAGTCTCCCGACTAGCGGGAAATACGAGCAGTACTTC. Encoded protein: CASSLPTSGKYEQYF. The full variable domain, completed using reference TRBV28 and TRBJ2-7, is DVKVTQSSRYLVKRTGEKVFLECVQDMDHENMFWYRQDPGLGLRLIYFSYDVKMKEKGDIPEGYSVSREKKERFSLILESASTNQTSMYLCASSLPTSGKYEQYFGPGTRLTVT.

The rearrangement links TRBV28 to TRBJ1-6; 9 bases fit TRBD1. This CDR3 comprises 15 residues. Germline lookup yields CDR1 MDHEN and CDR2 SYDVKM. Trimming removed 5 bases from V and 10 bases from J; junction bases left unmatched: 9. CDR3 in amino acids: CASSTSGTGQSPLHF. DNA for the CDR3: TGTGCCAGCAGTACCTCAGGGACAGGGCAGTCACCCCTCCACTTT.

The gene calls are TRBV10-3 and TRBJ2-7; a possible D gene is TRBD1 (5 bases). The ends were cut back, 11 bases at V and 4 bases at J, with 15 bases in the middle. The CDR3 length is 12 residues. CDR1 and CDR2 (germline): ENHRY, SYGVKD. The CDR3 nucleotides are TGTGCCGCTGCAGGGATGGGATACGAGCAGTACTTC. It specifies CAAAGMGYEQYF.

This clone occurred once. J is TRBJ2-7 and V is TRBV28; the D gene is possibly TRBD2 (5 bases). V was cut by 3 bases and J by 2 bases, with 14 bases left in between. This CDR3 spans 15 amino acids. Looked up from germline, CDR1 is MDHEN and CDR2 is SYDVKM. CDR3 DNA sequence: TGTGCCAGCAGTTTTGAGGGAGTCAGTCCCTACGAGCAGTACTTC. This sequence encodes CASSFEGVSPYEQYF.

This clone showed up just once. This CDR3 reads CASSENEEIQGPQHF. Here the CDR3 DNA reads TGTGCCAGCAGTGAAAACGAGGAGATCCAGGGGCCCCAGCATTTT. This chain uses TRBV6-1 with TRBJ1-5; D perhaps matches TRBD1 (5 bases). Germline CDR1 and CDR2: MNHNS and SASEGT. V was cut by 2 bases and J by 9 bases, with 17 bases left in between. The CDR3 length is 15 residues.

The chain recombines TRBV27 with TRBJ2-7; 10 nucleotides line up with TRBD1. Trimming at V came to 2 bases and at J to 3 bases, leaving 7 bases not matched to a gene. Germline-derived CDR1 and CDR2 are MNHEY and SMNVEV (reference sequence). CDR3 length equals 16 residues. In DNA, the CDR3 is TGTGCCAGCAGTTTAAGGGACAGGGGCACAATCTACGAGCAGTACTTC. Its translation is CASSLRDRGTIYEQYF.

V usage is TRBV28 and J usage is TRBJ2-7, with 7 bases matching TRBD2. From germline, CDR1 is MDHEN and CDR2 SYDVKM. V was clipped by 3 bases and J by 6 bases; unmatched bases: 2. This CDR3 comprises 12 residues. The CDR3 DNA reads TGTGCCAGCAGTTTGGGGGGGTTCGAGCAGTACTTC. Amino acid sequence: CASSLGGFEQYF.

The chain uses TRBV5-1 and TRBJ2-1; the match to TRBD2 covers 7 bases. Germline values: CDR1 SGHRS, CDR2 YFSETQ. The ends lost 1 base at V and 5 bases at J; junction bases unmatched: 9. The CDR3 sequence is 16 residues long. The chain's CDR3 is CASSLLLGAGDNEQFF. The CDR3 DNA sequence: TGCGCCAGCAGCTTGCTCCTCGGGGCGGGAGACAATGAGCAGTTCTTC.

J is TRBJ1-1 and V is TRBV4-2; D is perhaps TRBD1 (6 bases). The length of the CDR3 is 16 residues. The germline gives CDR1 LGHNA, CDR2 YNFKEQ. V was cut by 4 bases and J by 1 base, with 16 bases left in between. The CDR3 sequence is CASSRSQWTANTEAFF. The CDR3 DNA follows: TGTGCCAGCAGCCGATCTCAGTGGACAGCGAACACTGAAGCTTTCTTT.

The chain is built from TRBV19 and TRBJ1-5; 7 bases are a match to TRBD1. In germline, CDR1 is LNHDA, CDR2 SQIVND (reference sequence). J was trimmed by 1 base and V by 3 bases; bases with no gene match: 6. The CDR3 totals 16 residues. The CDR3 reads CASSILGGQSNQPQHF. For the CDR3, the DNA is TGTGCCAGTAGTATTTTAGGGGGACAGAGCAATCAGCCCCAGCATTTT. Together with reference TRBV19 and TRBJ1-5, the CDR3 gives the full variable domain: DGGITQSPKYLFRKEGQNVTLSCEQNLNHDAMYWYRQDPGQGLRLIYYSQIVNDFQKGDIAEGYSVSREKKESFPLTVTSAQKNPTAFYLCASSILGGQSNQPQHFGDGTRLSIL.

The chain couples TRBV19 to TRBJ1-3, with D possibly being TRBD1 (6 bases). Deletions cut 3 bases from V and 4 bases from J, with 13 bases between. Germline values: CDR1 LNHDA, CDR2 SQIVND (reference sequence). The CDR3 is made up of 15 amino acids. The DNA of the CDR3 is TGTGCCAGTAGTATGGAAAGGACAGAGGGAAACACCATATATTTT. Translation: CASSMERTEGNTIYF. Drawing the rest from reference TRBV19 and TRBJ1-3, the complete variable domain is DGGITQSPKYLFRKEGQNVTLSCEQNLNHDAMYWYRQDPGQGLRLIYYSQIVNDFQKGDIAEGYSVSREKKESFPLTVTSAQKNPTAFYLCASSMERTEGNTIYFGEGSWLTVV.

This clone appeared a single time. The chain combines TRBV7-9 with TRBJ2-2; 9 bases agree with TRBD2. V was clipped by 3 bases and J by 7 bases; unmatched bases: 6. The CDR3 contains 15 residues. Per germline, CDR1 SEHNR and CDR2 FQNEAQ (reference sequence). The DNA of the CDR3 is TGTGCCAGCAGCTTCGCGACTAGCGGTCTCGGGGAGCTGTTTTTT. Its translation is CASSFATSGLGELFF.

This clone was seen just once. The chain uses TRBV5-4 and TRBJ2-1, with TRBD2 identical over 10 bases. Germline CDR1 SGHNT, CDR2 YYREEE (reference sequence). This CDR3 has 15 amino acids. Trimming took 0 bases from V and 6 from J; bases not matched to a gene: 3. The CDR3 nucleotides are TGTGCCAGCAGCTTGGAGCGGGGGGGGCCCAATGAGCAGTTCTTC. It encodes CASSLERGGPNEQFF. The full variable domain, rest sourced from reference TRBV5-4 and TRBJ2-1, is ETGVTQSPTHLIKTRGQQVTLRCSSQSGHNTVSWYQQALGQGPQFIFQYYREEENGRGNFPPRFSGLQFPNYSSELNVNALELDDSALYLCASSLERGGPNEQFFGPGTRLTVL.